This TCR beta chain came from a study of CD8+ T cells in alopecia areata. A word on this clone: Its specificity is unknown.

TCR sequencing used cDNA made by reverse transcription of extracted RNA. The protocol was immunoSEQ multiplex PCR, while the TCRdb copy is restricted to in-frame clones and leaves out a portion. The sample shows some 240,000 clones, less than 75% of them seen only once. Noted treatment: oral pan-JAK inhibitor, 5-10 mg twice daily. Germline assignment: CDR1 SNHLY and CDR2 FYNNEI. The CDR3 runs to 13 residues. The V end was cut by 11 bases, the J end by 9 bases, with 22 bases between. Findings and caveats of the study: The study also sequences resident alphabeta T cells of normal skin in scalp samples.

This material consisted of CD4+ T cells sorted from blood, taken at week 4, from a patient treated with tofacitinib. The receptor was derived from a human donor with alopecia areata. This sequence joins TRBV2 and TRBJ1-2; a possible D gene is TRBD1 (5 bases). The CDR3 bases are TGTGCCTCACATCGGGGGGGACCCCAGCGCTACACCTTC. It is translated as CASHRGGPQRYTF.